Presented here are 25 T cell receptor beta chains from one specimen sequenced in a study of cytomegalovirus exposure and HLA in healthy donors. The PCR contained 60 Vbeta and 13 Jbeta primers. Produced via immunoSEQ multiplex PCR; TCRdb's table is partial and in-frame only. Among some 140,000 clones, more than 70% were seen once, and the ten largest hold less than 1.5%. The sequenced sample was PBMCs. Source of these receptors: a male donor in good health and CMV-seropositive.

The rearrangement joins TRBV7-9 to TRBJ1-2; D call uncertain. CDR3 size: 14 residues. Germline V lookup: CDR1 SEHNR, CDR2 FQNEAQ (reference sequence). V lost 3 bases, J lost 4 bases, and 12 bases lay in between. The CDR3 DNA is TGTGCCAGCAGCTTGATGGACTCCGGCTATGGCTACACCTTC. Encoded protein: CASSLMDSGYGYTF.

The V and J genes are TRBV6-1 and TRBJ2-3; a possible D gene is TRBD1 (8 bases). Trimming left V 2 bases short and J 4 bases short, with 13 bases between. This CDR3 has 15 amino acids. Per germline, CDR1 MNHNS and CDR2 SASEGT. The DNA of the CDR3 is TGTGCCAGCAGTGAATACAGGGGGAGGGCAGATACGCAGTATTTT. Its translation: CASSEYRGRADTQYF.

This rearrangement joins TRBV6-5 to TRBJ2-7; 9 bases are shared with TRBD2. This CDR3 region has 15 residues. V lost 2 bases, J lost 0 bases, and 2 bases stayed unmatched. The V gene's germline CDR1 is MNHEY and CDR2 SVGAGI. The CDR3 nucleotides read TGTGCCAGCAGTTACAGGCGGGAGGGCTCCTACGAGCAGTACTTC. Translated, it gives CASSYRREGSYEQYF.

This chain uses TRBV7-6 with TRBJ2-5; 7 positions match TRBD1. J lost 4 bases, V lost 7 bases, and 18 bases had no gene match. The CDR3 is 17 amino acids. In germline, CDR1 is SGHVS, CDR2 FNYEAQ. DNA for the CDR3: TGTGCCAGCACCAAGAGCCGAACCGGGACAGTGGGAGAGACCCAGTACTTC. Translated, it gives CASTKSRTGTVGETQYF.

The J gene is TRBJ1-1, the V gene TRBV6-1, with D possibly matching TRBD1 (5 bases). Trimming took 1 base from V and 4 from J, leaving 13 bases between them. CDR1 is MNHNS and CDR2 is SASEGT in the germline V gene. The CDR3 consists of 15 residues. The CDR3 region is CASSEGGGGFTEAFF. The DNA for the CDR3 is TGTGCCAGCAGTGAAGGGGGGGGTGGCTTCACTGAAGCTTTCTTT.

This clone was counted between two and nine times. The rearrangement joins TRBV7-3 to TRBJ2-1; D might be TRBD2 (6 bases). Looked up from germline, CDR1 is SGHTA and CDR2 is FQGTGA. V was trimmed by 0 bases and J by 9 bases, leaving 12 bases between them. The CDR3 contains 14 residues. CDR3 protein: CASSLTGLKGEQFF. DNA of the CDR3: TGTGCCAGCAGCTTAACGGGACTTAAGGGTGAGCAGTTCTTC.

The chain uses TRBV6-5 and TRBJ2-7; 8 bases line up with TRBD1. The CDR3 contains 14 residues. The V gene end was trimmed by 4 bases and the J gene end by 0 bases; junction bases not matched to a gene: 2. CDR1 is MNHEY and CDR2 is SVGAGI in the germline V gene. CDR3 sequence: CASSWTGTSYEQYF. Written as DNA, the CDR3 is TGTGCCAGCAGTTGGACAGGGACCTCCTACGAGCAGTACTTC.

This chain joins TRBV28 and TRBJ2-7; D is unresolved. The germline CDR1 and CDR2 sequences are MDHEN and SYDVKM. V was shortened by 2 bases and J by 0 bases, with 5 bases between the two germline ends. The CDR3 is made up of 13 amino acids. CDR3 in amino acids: CASSLPVSYEQYF. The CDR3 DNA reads TGTGCCAGCAGTTTACCGGTCTCCTACGAGCAGTACTTC.

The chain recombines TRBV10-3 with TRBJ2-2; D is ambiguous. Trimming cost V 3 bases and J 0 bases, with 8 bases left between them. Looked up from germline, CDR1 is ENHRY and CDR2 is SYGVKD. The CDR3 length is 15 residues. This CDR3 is CAISDSQTNTGELFF. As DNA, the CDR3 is TGTGCCATCAGTGACTCCCAGACGAACACCGGGGAGCTGTTTTTT.

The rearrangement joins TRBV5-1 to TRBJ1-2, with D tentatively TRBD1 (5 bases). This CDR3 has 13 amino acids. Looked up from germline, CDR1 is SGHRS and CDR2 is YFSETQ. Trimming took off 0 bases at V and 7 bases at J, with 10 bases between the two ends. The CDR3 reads CASSLAGVCGYTF. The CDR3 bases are TGCGCCAGCAGCTTGGCGGGGGTTTGTGGCTACACCTTC.

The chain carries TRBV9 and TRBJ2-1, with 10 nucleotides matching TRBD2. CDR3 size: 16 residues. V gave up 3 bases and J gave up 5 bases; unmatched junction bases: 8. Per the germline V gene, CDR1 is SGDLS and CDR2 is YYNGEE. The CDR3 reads CASSDPLAGGDNEQFF. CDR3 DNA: TGTGCCAGCAGCGACCCCTTAGCGGGGGGAGACAATGAGCAGTTCTTC. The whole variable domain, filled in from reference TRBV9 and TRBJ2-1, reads DSGVTQTPKHLITATGQRVTLRCSPRSGDLSVYWYQQSLDQGLQFLIQYYNGEERAKGNILERFSAQQFPDLHSELNLSSLELGDSALYFCASSDPLAGGDNEQFFGPGTRLTVL.

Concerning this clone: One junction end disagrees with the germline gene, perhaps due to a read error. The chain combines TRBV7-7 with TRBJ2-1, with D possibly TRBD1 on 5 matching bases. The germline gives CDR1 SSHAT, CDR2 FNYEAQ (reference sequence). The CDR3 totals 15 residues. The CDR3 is CASSLAKTGYNEQFF. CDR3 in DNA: TGTGCTAGCAGCTTAGCCAAAACAGGTTACAATGAGCAGTTCTTC.

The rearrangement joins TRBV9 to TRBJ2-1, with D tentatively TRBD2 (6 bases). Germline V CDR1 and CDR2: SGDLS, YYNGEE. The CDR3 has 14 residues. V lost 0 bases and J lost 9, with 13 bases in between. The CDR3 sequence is CASSVGWGVFEQFF. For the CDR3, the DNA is TGTGCCAGCAGCGTAGGTTGGGGGGTGTTTGAGCAGTTCTTC.

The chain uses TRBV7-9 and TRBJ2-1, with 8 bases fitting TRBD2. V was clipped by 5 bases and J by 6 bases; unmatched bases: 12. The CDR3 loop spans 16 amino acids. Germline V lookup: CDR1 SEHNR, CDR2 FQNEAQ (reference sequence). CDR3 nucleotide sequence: TGTGCCAGCAGCGATGGACCCCCCAGCGGGAGCAATGAGCAGTTCTTC. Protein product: CASSDGPPSGSNEQFF.

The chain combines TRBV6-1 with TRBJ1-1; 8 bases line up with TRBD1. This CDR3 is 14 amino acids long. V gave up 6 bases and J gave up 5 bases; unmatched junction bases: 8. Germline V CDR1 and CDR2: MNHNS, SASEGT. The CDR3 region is CASRRQGRGTEAFF. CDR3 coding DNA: TGTGCCAGCAGACGACAGGGGCGCGGGACTGAAGCTTTCTTT.

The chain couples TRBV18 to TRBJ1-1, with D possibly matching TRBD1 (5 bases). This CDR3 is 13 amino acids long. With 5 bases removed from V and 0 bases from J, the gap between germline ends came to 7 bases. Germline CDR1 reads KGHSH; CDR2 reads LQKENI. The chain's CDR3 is CASSAGMNTEAFF. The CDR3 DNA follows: TGTGCCAGCTCAGCAGGGATGAACACTGAAGCTTTCTTT.

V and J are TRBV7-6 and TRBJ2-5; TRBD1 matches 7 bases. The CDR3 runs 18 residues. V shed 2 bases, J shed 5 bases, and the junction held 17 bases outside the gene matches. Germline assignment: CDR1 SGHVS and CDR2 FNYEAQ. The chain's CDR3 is CASSLFADRDGRQETQYF. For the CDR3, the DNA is TGTGCCAGCAGCTTATTCGCTGACAGGGACGGACGACAGGAGACCCAGTACTTC.

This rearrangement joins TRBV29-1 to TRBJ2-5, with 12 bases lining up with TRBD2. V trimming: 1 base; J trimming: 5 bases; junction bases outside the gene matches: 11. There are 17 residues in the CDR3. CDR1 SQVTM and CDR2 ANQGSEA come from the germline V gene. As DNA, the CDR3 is TGCAGCGTTGAAGGAGTGGCTAGCGGGAGGGACGGGGAGACCCAGTACTTC. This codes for CSVEGVASGRDGETQYF.

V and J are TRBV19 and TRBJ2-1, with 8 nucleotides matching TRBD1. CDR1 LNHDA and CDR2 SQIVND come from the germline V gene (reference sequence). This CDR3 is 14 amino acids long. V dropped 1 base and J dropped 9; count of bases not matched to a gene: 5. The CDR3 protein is CASSIGGTGLEQFF. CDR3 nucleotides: TGTGCCAGTAGTATAGGGGGGACAGGACTTGAGCAGTTCTTC.

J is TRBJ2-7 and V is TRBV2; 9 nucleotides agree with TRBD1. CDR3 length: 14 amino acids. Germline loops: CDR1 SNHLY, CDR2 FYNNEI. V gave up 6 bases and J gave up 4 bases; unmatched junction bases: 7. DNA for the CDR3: TGTGCCAGCAGCCCGGGACAGGGTCGTTACGAGCAGTACTTC. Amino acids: CASSPGQGRYEQYF.

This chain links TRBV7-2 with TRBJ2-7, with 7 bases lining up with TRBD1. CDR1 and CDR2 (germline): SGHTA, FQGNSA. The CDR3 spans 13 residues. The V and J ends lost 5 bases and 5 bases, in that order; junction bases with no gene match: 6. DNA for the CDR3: TGTGCCAGCAGCCACGACAGGGTGAACGAGCAGTACTTC. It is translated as CASSHDRVNEQYF. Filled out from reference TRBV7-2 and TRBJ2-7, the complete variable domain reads GAGVSQSPSNKVTEKGKDVELRCDPISGHTALYWYRQSLGQGLEFLIYFQGNSAPDKSGLPSDRFSAERTGGSVSTLTIQRTQQEDSAVYLCASSHDRVNEQYFGPGTRLTVT.

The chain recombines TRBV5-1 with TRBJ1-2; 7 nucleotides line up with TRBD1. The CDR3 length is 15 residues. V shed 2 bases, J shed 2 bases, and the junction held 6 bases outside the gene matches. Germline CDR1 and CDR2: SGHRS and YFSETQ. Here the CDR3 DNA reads TGCGCCAGCAGCTTTGCGCCACAGGGGAACTATGGCTACACCTTC. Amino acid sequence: CASSFAPQGNYGYTF. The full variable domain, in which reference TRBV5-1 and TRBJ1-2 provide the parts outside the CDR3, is KAGVTQTPRYLIKTRGQQVTLSCSPISGHRSVSWYQQTPGQGLQFLFEYFSETQRNKGNFPGRFSGRQFSNSRSEMNVSTLELGDSALYLCASSFAPQGNYGYTFGSGTRLTVV.

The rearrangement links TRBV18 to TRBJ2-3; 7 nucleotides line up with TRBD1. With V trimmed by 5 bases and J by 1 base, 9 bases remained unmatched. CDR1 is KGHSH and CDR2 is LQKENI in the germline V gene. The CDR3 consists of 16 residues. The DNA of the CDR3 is TGTGCCAGCTCAGCCCGGACAGGAGGTCGCACAGATACGCAGTATTTT. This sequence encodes CASSARTGGRTDTQYF.

The CDR3 nucleotides are TGTGCCAGCAGCTTGGAGGCATGGCGGGGAGAGACCCAGTACTTC. Its protein product is CASSLEAWRGETQYF. The rearrangement uses TRBV5-8 and TRBJ2-5; the D gene is possibly TRBD2 (6 bases). CDR1 and CDR2 from the germline V gene are SGHTS and YDEGEE. The CDR3 runs 15 residues. Trimming took off 0 bases at V and 4 bases at J, with 13 bases between the two ends.

CDR3 DNA: TGTGCCTGGAGTGTAGTACAAGGGAGGGAGACCCAGTACTTC. Amino acids: CAWSVVQGRETQYF. The rearrangement uses TRBV30 and TRBJ2-5, with D possibly matching TRBD2 (6 bases). CDR3 length: 14 amino acids. Deletions cut 0 bases from V and 5 bases from J, with 13 bases between. Germline assignment: CDR1 GTSNPN and CDR2 SVGIG (reference sequence).